The 3 T cell receptor beta chains presented below share a single source sample, sequenced in a study of cytomegalovirus exposure and HLA in healthy donors (dated by TCRdb to the late 2010s). The method was the immunoSEQ multiplex PCR assay. For the multiplex PCR, a mixture combining 60 forward primers for TCR Vbeta segments and 13 reverse primers for TCR Jbeta segments was used. TCRdb's version of the immuneACCESS table is confined to in-frame rearrangements and falls short of the full clone set. An unresolved V gene accounts for under half of the shortfall where checked; the remainder is of unknown origin. The sample contains 120,000 or so clones, around 68% of them found a single time. The ten top clones hold around 4% of the sample. Sequencing used PBMCs. All receptors derive from a man between 35 and 55 years old in good health and CMV-seropositive.

This clone was recorded once. J is TRBJ1-2 and V is TRBV6-6; 8 nucleotides agree with TRBD1. This CDR3 contains 14 residues. V lost 6 bases to trimming and J lost 4 bases; unmatched junction nucleotides: 7. Per germline, CDR1 MNHNY and CDR2 SVGAGI (reference sequence). The CDR3 loop is CASSSGTGGYGYTF. The CDR3 region has the DNA TGTGCCAGCAGCTCCGGGACAGGAGGCTATGGCTACACCTTC.

J is TRBJ2-1 and V is TRBV19; no firm D call. Germline values: CDR1 LNHDA, CDR2 SQIVND (reference sequence). Trimming took off 2 bases at V and 7 bases at J, with 6 bases between the two ends. The CDR3 extends over 12 amino acids. This chain's CDR3 is CASSIPRNEQFF. CDR3 DNA sequence: TGTGCCAGTAGTATACCGCGGAATGAGCAGTTCTTC.

The J gene is TRBJ2-1, the V gene TRBV29-1; TRBD1 aligns across 7 bases. The V segment lost 6 bases and the J segment 9 bases; nucleotides outside the gene matches: 5. The CDR3 extends over 11 amino acids. CDR1 is SQVTM, CDR2 ANQGSEA, per germline. The DNA for the CDR3 is TGCAGCGTACCGACAGGGTCTGAGCAGTTCTTC. It specifies CSVPTGSEQFF.